This is a list of T cell receptor beta chains from one sample in a study of shared T cell receptors in the human thymus. Measured with immunoSEQ multiplex PCR; TCRdb has only the in-frame clones, and not every one. Here the sample spans 640,000 or so clones, 80% to 90% being singletons. These data were likewise used in another study, on human thymus T cells.

The specimen sequenced was thymocytes. These receptors all come from a boy under three years old with a congenital heart defect. CDR3s include the opening cysteine and the closing phenylalanine or tryptophan. Fields, in order: V gene, J gene, clone size, D gene, CDR3 protein, CDR3 DNA. The D gene is left open where the match is weak. Rows give clone size only sometimes, using once, few, many, or a class for an expanded clone.

>TRBV19|TRBJ1-1|NA|NA
CASKGGEETITEAFF
TGTGCCAGTAAGGGGGGGGAAGAGACTATCACTGAAGCTTTCTTT
>TRBV14|TRBJ2-7|NA|TRBD1
CASSQVGQGSIYEQYF
TGTGCCAGCAGCCAAGTCGGACAGGGGTCTATCTACGAGCAGTACTTC
>TRBV12-5|TRBJ1-4|few|TRBD1
CASGLLGTGSFEKLFF
TGTGCTAGTGGTTTGCTAGGGACAGGGTCTTTTGAAAAACTGTTTTTT
>TRBV14|TRBJ2-2|NA|NA
CASSHPGDGTGELFF
TGTGCCAGCAGCCATCCGGGAGACGGTACCGGGGAGCTGTTTTTT
>TRBV9|TRBJ1-1|NA|NA
CASSVEADDTENTEAFF
TGTGCCAGCAGCGTAGAAGCCGACGACACAGAAAACACTGAAGCTTTCTTT
>TRBV27|TRBJ2-3|few|NA
CASSLDPEADTQYF
TGTGCCAGCAGTCTCGACCCGGAGGCAGATACGCAGTATTTT
>TRBV6-5|TRBJ2-1|NA|TRBD2
CASSILAATTNEQFF
TGTGCCAGCAGCATACTAGCGGCGACTACAAATGAGCAGTTCTTC
>TRBV29-1|TRBJ2-1|NA|NA
CSAAASWGRFF
TGCAGCGCAGCCGCTAGTTGGGGGCGGTTCTTC
>TRBV15|TRBJ2-5|NA|NA
CATSTAGRDGRKETQYF
TGTGCCACCAGCACAGCAGGCAGGGATGGGCGAAAAGAGACCCAGTACTTC
>TRBV27|TRBJ1-5|NA|TRBD1
CASSSRQGDQPQHF
TGTGCCAGCAGTTCACGACAGGGTGATCAGCCCCAGCATTTT